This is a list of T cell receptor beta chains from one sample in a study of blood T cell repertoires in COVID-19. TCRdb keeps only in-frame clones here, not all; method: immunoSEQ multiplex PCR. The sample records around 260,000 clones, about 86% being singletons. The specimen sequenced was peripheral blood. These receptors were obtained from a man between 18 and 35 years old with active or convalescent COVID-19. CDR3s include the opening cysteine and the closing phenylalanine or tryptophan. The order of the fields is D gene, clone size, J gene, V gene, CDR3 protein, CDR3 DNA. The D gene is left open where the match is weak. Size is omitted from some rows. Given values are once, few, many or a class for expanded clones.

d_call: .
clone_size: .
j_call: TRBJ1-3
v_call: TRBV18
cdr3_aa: CASSLQDSSGNTIYF
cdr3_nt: TGTGCCAGCTCACTGCAGGACAGCTCTGGAAACACCATATATTTT

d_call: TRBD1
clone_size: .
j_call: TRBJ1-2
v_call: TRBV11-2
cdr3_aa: CASSSSTGWDGYTF
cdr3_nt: TGTGCCAGCAGCTCTTCGACAGGGTGGGACGGCTACACCTTC

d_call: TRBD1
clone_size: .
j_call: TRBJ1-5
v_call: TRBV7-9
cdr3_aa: CASSLSGQDSFQPQHF
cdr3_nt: TGTGCCAGCAGCTTATCCGGACAGGATTCCTTTCAGCCCCAGCATTTT

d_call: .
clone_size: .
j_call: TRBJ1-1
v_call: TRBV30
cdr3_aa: CAWSMRGGVSDTEAFF
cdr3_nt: TGTGCCTGGAGTATGAGGGGGGGCGTAAGTGACACTGAAGCTTTCTTT

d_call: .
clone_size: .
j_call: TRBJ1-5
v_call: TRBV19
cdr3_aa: CASSEAREQPQHF
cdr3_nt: TGTGCCAGTAGCGAGGCCAGGGAACAGCCCCAGCATTTT

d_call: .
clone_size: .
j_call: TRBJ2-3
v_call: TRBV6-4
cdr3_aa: CASSPGSTDTQYF
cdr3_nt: TGTGCCAGCAGTCCCGGGTCGACAGATACGCAGTATTTT

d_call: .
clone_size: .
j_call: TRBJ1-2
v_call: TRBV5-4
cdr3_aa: CASSTPGNYGYTF
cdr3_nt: TGTGCCAGCAGCACCCCAGGGAATTATGGCTACACCTTC

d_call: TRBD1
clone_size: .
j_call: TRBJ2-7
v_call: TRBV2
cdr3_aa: CASSWTGVTYEQYF
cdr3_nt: TGTGCCAGCAGCTGGACAGGGGTTACCTACGAGCAGTACTTC

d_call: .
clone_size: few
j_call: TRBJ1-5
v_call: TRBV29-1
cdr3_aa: CSAGVGGNQPQHF
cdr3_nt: TGCAGCGCAGGGGTTGGGGGCAATCAGCCCCAGCATTTT

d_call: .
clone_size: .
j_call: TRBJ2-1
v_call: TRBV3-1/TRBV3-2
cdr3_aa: CASSQMRSNEQFF
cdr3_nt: TGTGCCAGCAGCCAAATGAGGAGCAATGAGCAGTTCTTC

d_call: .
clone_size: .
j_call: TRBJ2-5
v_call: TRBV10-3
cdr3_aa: CAISTGGGFETQYF
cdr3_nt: TGTGCCATCAGCACCGGTGGGGGGTTCGAGACCCAGTACTTC

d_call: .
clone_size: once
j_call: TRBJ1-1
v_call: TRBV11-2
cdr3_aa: CASRSVRGARTEAFF
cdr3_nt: TGTGCCAGCAGATCCGTCCGGGGGGCAAGGACTGAAGCTTTCTTT

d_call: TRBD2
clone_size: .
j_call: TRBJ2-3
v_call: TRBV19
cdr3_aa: CASSIPILAGGPETQYF
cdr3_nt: TGTGCCAGTAGTATACCGATACTAGCGGGGGGGCCAGAAACGCAGTATTTT

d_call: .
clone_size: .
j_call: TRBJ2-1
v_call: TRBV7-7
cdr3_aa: CASSLGHETTQFF
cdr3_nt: TGTGCTAGCAGCTTAGGACATGAGACTACACAGTTCTTC

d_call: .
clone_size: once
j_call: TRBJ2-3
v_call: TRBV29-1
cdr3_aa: CSVEDSSHTQYF
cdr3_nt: TGCAGCGTTGAAGATAGCTCACATACGCAGTATTTT

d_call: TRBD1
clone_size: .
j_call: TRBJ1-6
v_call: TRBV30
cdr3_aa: CAGNRDRLFSYNSPLHF
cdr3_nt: TGTGCCGGAAACCGGGACAGACTTTTCTCCTATAATTCACCCCTCCACTTT

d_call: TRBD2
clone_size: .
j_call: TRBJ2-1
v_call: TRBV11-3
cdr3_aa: CASSLEGTIEQFF
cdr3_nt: TGTGCCAGCAGCTTAGAGGGGACTATTGAGCAGTTCTTC

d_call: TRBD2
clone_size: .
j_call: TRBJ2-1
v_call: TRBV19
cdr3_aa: CASNPAGTSAYNEQFF
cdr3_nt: TGTGCCAGTAATCCAGCGGGGACTAGCGCTTACAATGAGCAGTTCTTC

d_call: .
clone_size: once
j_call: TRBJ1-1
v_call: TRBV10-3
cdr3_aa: CAISESTVNTEAFF
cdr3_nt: TGTGCCATCAGTGAGTCTACAGTGAACACTGAAGCTTTCTTT

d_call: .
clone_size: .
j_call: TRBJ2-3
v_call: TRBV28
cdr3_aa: CASSQRRSGGATQYF
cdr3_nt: TGTGCCAGCAGTCAGCGTCGTAGCGGCGGGGCTACGCAGTATTTT

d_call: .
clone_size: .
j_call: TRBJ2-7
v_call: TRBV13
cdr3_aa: CASRVGSGAPSGEQYF
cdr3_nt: TGTGCCAGCAGGGTCGGCAGCGGAGCACCCTCGGGGGAGCAGTACTTC